The 2 T cell receptor beta chains in this list originate from one sample, sequenced in a study of post-analysis software for immune sequencing data. Findings and caveats of the study: There were roughly 5 TRBV segments more frequent in patients than controls, and TRBV5-6, TRBV5-1 and TRBV20-1 were among them.

Prepared libraries of TCR beta cDNA carried unique molecular identifiers. TCRdb re-derived calls from the PCR reads in MiXCR, one entry per CDR3 protein. The sample contains roughly 800,000 distinct CDR3 sequences, roughly 46% of which appear only once. These receptors are not linked to any known antigen. Sequencing input: blood. These TCRs come from a girl between 5 and 17 years old with multiple sclerosis.

This chain uses TRBV6-1 with TRBJ1-1, with a possible D match to TRBD1 (5 bases). Germline CDR1 is MNHNS and CDR2 is SASEGT. V was clipped by 6 bases and J by 1 base, with 12 bases between them. The length of the CDR3 is 14 residues. CDR3 sequence (DNA): TGTGCCAGCAGACTGGGACGGTCGAACACTGAAGCTTTCTTT. Translation: CASRLGRSNTEAFF.

About this clonotype: Germline and junction disagree at one end, which may indicate a read error. This chain links TRBV5-1 with TRBJ1-5, with a tentative D call TRBD1 (5 bases). The germline gives CDR1 SGHRS, CDR2 YFSETQ. This CDR3 is built from 15 residues. CDR3 loop: CASSLGTGSNQPQHF. CDR3 DNA: TGTGCCAGCAGCTTAGGGACCGGCAGCAATCAGCCCCAGCATTTT.